The clone carrying this T cell receptor (beta chain) was seen a few times. No antigen is known for it. The CDR3 is 14 amino acids. CDR1 and CDR2 from the germline V gene are MGHDK and SYGVNS. V lost 7 bases and J lost 0, with 10 bases in between. This sample was included in a study of beta chain features in type 1 diabetes. Study-level findings and limits: There was a moderate but significant shortening of TCRB CDR3s in all four CD4+ subsets of Type 1 diabetes patients.

The investigators reverse transcribed all of the isolated RNA, so they sequenced expressed TCRB transcripts. Assay used: immunoSEQ multiplex PCR; TCRdb lists only in-frame clones, some missing. The repertoire consists of 250,000 to 300,000 clones, with 13% to 15% occurring once and the leading ten covering less than 0.02%. This clonotype originated in a man between 25 and 39 years old with type 1 diabetes. The sequenced sample consisted of naive CD4+ T cells from blood. This sequence joins TRBV25-1 and TRBJ2-1, with TRBD2 as a possible D gene (5 bases). The CDR3 DNA sequence: TGTGCCAGCAATGGACTGAACTCCTACAATGAGCAGTTCTTC. This gives the protein CASNGLNSYNEQFF. Full variable domain (outside the CDR3, taken from reference TRBV25-1 and TRBJ2-1): EADIYQTPRYLVIGTGKKITLECSQTMGHDKMYWYQQDPGMELHLIHYSYGVNSTEKGDLSSESTVSRIRTEHFPLTLESARPSHTSQYLCASNGLNSYNEQFFGPGTRLTVL.